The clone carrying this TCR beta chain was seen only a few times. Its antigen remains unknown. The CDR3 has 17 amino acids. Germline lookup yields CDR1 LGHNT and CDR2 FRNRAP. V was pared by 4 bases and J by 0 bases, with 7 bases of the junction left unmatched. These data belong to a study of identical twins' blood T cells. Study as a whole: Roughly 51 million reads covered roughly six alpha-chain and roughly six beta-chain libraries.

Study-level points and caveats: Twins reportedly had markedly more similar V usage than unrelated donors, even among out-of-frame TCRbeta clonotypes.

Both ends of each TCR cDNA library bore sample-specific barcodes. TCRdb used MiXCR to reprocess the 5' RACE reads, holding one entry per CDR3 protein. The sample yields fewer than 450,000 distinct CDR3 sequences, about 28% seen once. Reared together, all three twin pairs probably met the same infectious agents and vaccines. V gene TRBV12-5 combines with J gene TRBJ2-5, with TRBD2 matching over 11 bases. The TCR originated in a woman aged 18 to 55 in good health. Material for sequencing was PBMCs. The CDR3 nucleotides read TGTGCTAGTGGTTCCTCGGGGACTAGCGGCTACCAAGAGACCCAGTACTTC. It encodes CASGSSGTSGYQETQYF.